A selection of T cell receptor beta chains follows, all from one sample in a study of shared clonotypes between healthy human individuals. Clones were sequenced by immunoSEQ multiplex PCR, and TCRdb holds only the in-frame ones, with some missing. The sample consists of hundreds of thousands of clones, roughly 96% of them appearing once. The sequencing sample was made of naive CD8+ T cells sorted from blood. Receptors originate from a woman aged 30 to 39 in good health. Each CDR3 is given with its conserved first and last residue. The D gene is left open where the match is weak. The size of a clone is reported for some rows only, either as once, few or many, or as a class for expanded clones.

NA	TRBV5-1	NA	TRBJ2-7	CASSQPDRGRDEQYF	TGCGCCAGCAGCCAACCGGACCGGGGTAGGGACGAGCAGTACTTC
once	TRBV28	NA	TRBJ1-2	CASSLVGSALGSYTF	TGTGCCAGCAGTTTGGTAGGCAGCGCCCTAGGGAGCTACACCTTC
NA	TRBV30	NA	TRBJ2-5	CAWKGEPKAQYF	TGTGCCTGGAAGGGTGAGCCGAAAGCCCAGTACTTC
few	TRBV6-1	TRBD1	TRBJ1-1	CASSTGGTEAFF	TGTGCCAGCAGTACAGGGGGCACTGAAGCTTTCTTT
NA	TRBV28	TRBD1	TRBJ2-5	CASSPGTGVMETQYF	TGTGCCAGCAGTCCGGGGACAGGGGTGATGGAGACCCAGTACTTC
NA	TRBV2	NA	TRBJ2-6	CASSEFVSGANVLTF	TGTGCCAGCAGTGAATTTGTCTCTGGGGCCAACGTCCTGACTTTC
NA	TRBV13	NA	TRBJ2-7	CASSLSASGVEQYF	TGTGCCAGCAGCCTCTCAGCATCGGGGGTCGAGCAGTACTTC
NA	TRBV5-4	TRBD2	TRBJ2-3	CASSLVSSGGLGRLDTQYF	TGTGCCAGCAGCTTGGTGTCCTCGGGGGGACTGGGCAGGTTGGATACGCAGTATTTT
NA	TRBV19	TRBD1	TRBJ2-3	CARSRGQRGTDTQYF	TGTGCCAGGAGCAGGGGGCAACGTGGCACAGATACGCAGTATTTT
NA	TRBV27	TRBD2	TRBJ2-1	CASSLLSPGTSGSVNEQFF	TGTGCCAGCAGTTTATTGTCCCCGGGGACTAGCGGGAGTGTTAATGAGCAGTTCTTC
NA	TRBV27	NA	TRBJ1-1	CASSFGAGTEAFF	TGTGCCAGCAGTTTCGGGGCAGGTACTGAAGCTTTCTTT
NA	TRBV6-6	NA	TRBJ2-1	CASSSDLISYNEQFF	TGTGCCAGCAGTTCCGATCTAATCTCCTACAATGAGCAGTTCTTC
NA	TRBV7-9	NA	TRBJ2-2	CASRHPRELFF	TGTGCCAGCAGACATCCCCGGGAGCTGTTTTTT
NA	TRBV11-2	NA	TRBJ2-7	CTSSLGHEQYF	TGTACCAGCAGCTTAGGTCACGAGCAGTACTTC
NA	TRBV5-6	NA	TRBJ2-1	CASSLAAPYNEQFF	TGTGCCAGCAGCTTGGCGGCGCCATACAATGAGCAGTTCTTC
NA	TRBV5-4	NA	TRBJ2-1	CASSLAGTEFF	TGTGCCAGCAGCTTGGCCGGGACTGAGTTCTTC
NA	TRBV7-9	NA	TRBJ1-1	CASSDSLNTEAFF	TGTGCCAGCAGCGATAGCCTGAACACTGAAGCTTTCTTT
NA	TRBV7-8	NA	TRBJ2-7	CASSPGARGGYEQYF	TGTGCCAGCAGCCCAGGGGCTAGAGGGGGATACGAGCAGTACTTC
NA	TRBV7-7	NA	TRBJ2-7	CASSLAQRSEQYF	TGTGCCAGCAGCTTAGCCCAGCGAAGCGAGCAGTACTTC
NA	TRBV6-1	NA	TRBJ2-2	CASSASAVVTGELFF	TGTGCCAGCAGTGCGTCGGCAGTAGTCACCGGGGAGCTGTTTTTT
NA	TRBV4-1	NA	TRBJ2-3	CASSPVPGTQYF	TGCGCCAGCAGCCCTGTTCCAGGTACGCAGTATTTT
NA	TRBV28	TRBD1	TRBJ2-7	CASSMGQGFYVRNSYEQYF	TGTGCCAGCAGTATGGGACAGGGGTTTTATGTCAGGAACTCCTACGAGCAGTACTTC
NA	TRBV27	NA	TRBJ2-7	CASSLGTSYEQYF	TGTGCCAGCAGTTTAGGAACATCCTACGAGCAGTACTTC
NA	TRBV2	NA	TRBJ1-1	CASREDSQGNTEAFF	TGTGCCAGCAGGGAGGACAGCCAGGGGAACACTGAAGCTTTCTTT
NA	TRBV27	NA	TRBJ2-1	CASSFGNSYNEQFF	TGTGCCAGCAGTTTCGGGAACTCCTACAATGAGCAGTTCTTC
NA	TRBV6-6	NA	TRBJ2-7	CASSSTSPSSAEQYF	TGTGCCAGCAGCTCTACGAGCCCCTCGAGCGCCGAGCAGTACTTC
NA	TRBV7-8	TRBD2	TRBJ2-7	CASSLGAGRAFYEQYF	TGTGCCAGCAGCTTAGGAGCGGGACGAGCCTTTTACGAGCAGTACTTC
NA	TRBV27	TRBD1	TRBJ1-3	CASSQGGAGNTIYF	TGTGCCAGCAGCCAAGGGGGCGCGGGGAACACCATATATTTT
NA	TRBV28	NA	TRBJ2-7	CASWAASAYSYEQYF	TGTGCCAGTTGGGCGGCGTCCGCCTACTCCTACGAGCAGTACTTC
NA	TRBV6-5	TRBD2	TRBJ2-1	CASSSGLAGVYNEQFF	TGTGCCAGCAGTTCCGGACTAGCGGGGGTTTACAATGAGCAGTTCTTC
NA	TRBV19	NA	TRBJ2-7	CATSFHEQYF	TGTGCCACCTCTTTTCACGAGCAGTACTTC
NA	TRBV28	NA	TRBJ1-1	CASSYRVTEAFF	TGTGCCAGCAGTTACAGGGTCACTGAAGCTTTCTTT